These 24 T cell receptor beta chains originate from one sample sequenced in a study of CD8+CD57+ T cells in acquired aplastic anemia. Profiling that covered TCR beta VDJ and CDR3 relied on genomic DNA as its template. TCRdb re-called the reads with MiXCR, one entry per CDR3 protein. Among 150,000 to 200,000 distinct CDR3 sequences listed, just over 45% were seen once. Sample: sorted CD4+, CD8+, or CD8+CD57+ T cells (not recorded which) from PBMCs. These receptors all stem from a human donor in good health.

For the CDR3, the DNA is TGCAGCGTCCGACAGGGTATGGGAGAGACCCAGTACTTC. Translation gives CSVRQGMGETQYF. This chain connects TRBV20-1 to TRBJ2-5, with 7 positions matching TRBD1. The CDR3 totals 13 residues. Germline V gives CDR1 DFQATT, CDR2 SNEGSKA (reference sequence).

This clonotype showed up many times. The chain links TRBV7-2 to TRBJ2-1, with unresolved D. The CDR3 sequence is 12 residues long. The V end was cut by 3 bases, the J end by 9 bases, with 9 bases between. Per germline, CDR1 SGHTA and CDR2 FQGNSA. The CDR3 loop reads CASSFFDGEQFF. CDR3 nucleotides: TGTGCCAGCAGCTTTTTCGACGGTGAGCAGTTCTTC.

Only a few counts were recorded for this clonotype. The chain combines TRBV6-1 with TRBJ2-5; a weak D match, TRBD1 (7 bases). The CDR3 sequence is 16 residues long. Trimming cost V 1 base and J 7 bases, with 19 bases left between them. Germline V gives CDR1 MNHNS, CDR2 SASEGT. The CDR3 is CASSEEVWRQGGTQYF. The CDR3 DNA reads as TGTGCCAGCAGTGAAGAAGTATGGCGGCAGGGGGGGACCCAGTACTTC.

The table lists this clonotype with many counts. The chain is built from TRBV10-3 and TRBJ2-7, with 10 bases that match TRBD1. The germline gives CDR1 ENHRY, CDR2 SYGVKD. With V trimmed by 3 bases and J by 4 bases, 6 bases remained unmatched. The CDR3 is 15 residues long. The CDR3 DNA sequence: TGTGCCATCAGTGATCCGACAGGGGGCTTGTACGAGCAGTACTTC. The encoded protein is CAISDPTGGLYEQYF.

This clonotype was observed a single time. The chain employs TRBV10-3 and TRBJ2-2; the D gene could be TRBD1 or TRBD2 (6 bases each). The CDR3 runs 13 residues. V was clipped by 10 bases and J by 5 bases, with 14 bases between them. The germline V gene encodes CDR1 ENHRY and CDR2 SYGVKD. The CDR3 DNA follows: TGTGCCACTGGGGTAGGGGGGACCGGGGAGCTGTTTTTT. Protein: CATGVGGTGELFF.

The chain recombines TRBV3-1 with TRBJ2-7, with 7 nucleotides matching TRBD2. The V and J ends lost 5 bases and 3 bases, in that order; junction bases with no gene match: 7. Looked up from germline, CDR1 is LGHDT and CDR2 is YNNKEL (reference sequence). There are 14 residues in the CDR3. The CDR3 sequence is CASSLLGGNYEQYF. In DNA, the CDR3 is TGTGCCAGCAGCTTACTGGGGGGGAACTACGAGCAGTACTTC.

There are many counts of this clonotype. This chain's CDR3 is CASSINYEQYF. CDR3 bases: TGTGCCAGCAGCATCAACTACGAGCAGTACTTC. J is TRBJ2-7 and V is TRBV5-6; D call uncertain. CDR1 SGHDT and CDR2 YYEEEE come from the germline V gene. Deletions cut 4 bases from V and 3 bases from J, with 5 bases between. There are 11 residues in the CDR3.

This clonotype was picked up one time. V and J are TRBV19 and TRBJ1-2; TRBD1 agrees at 8 bases. The CDR3 contains 14 residues. Germline V gene lookup returns CDR1 LNHDA and CDR2 SQIVND (reference sequence). Germline trimming cut 5 bases from V and 0 bases from J; bases unmatched to any gene: 2. CDR3 coding DNA: TGTGCCAGTAGTGCGACAGGGGCTAACTATGGCTACACCTTC. This sequence encodes CASSATGANYGYTF.

There are many counts of this clonotype. The rearrangement links TRBV5-4 to TRBJ2-3, with TRBD2 matching 8 bases. The CDR3 has 16 amino acids. V trimming: 0 bases; J trimming: 9 bases; junction bases outside the gene matches: 12. Germline V gene lookup returns CDR1 SGHNT and CDR2 YYREEE (reference sequence). The CDR3 sequence is CASSLGGLGQQLTQYF. CDR3 bases: TGTGCCAGCAGCTTGGGGGGACTAGGCCAACAACTCACGCAGTATTTT. The whole variable domain, remainder taken from reference TRBV5-4 and TRBJ2-3, is ETGVTQSPTHLIKTRGQQVTLRCSSQSGHNTVSWYQQALGQGPQFIFQYYREEENGRGNFPPRFSGLQFPNYSSELNVNALELDDSALYLCASSLGGLGQQLTQYFGPGTRLTVL.

This chain uses TRBV5-6 with TRBJ1-2; D is uncertain. Between the trimmed V and J ends, which lost 1 base and 8 bases, there was a span of 9 bases. The CDR3 sequence is 12 residues long. Germline values: CDR1 SGHDT, CDR2 YYEEEE. The CDR3 DNA sequence: TGTGCCAGCAGCTTGTCGGCTCGGGGCTACACCTTC. Its translation: CASSLSARGYTF.

This clonotype was observed a few times. This chain joins TRBV30 and TRBJ1-5; 8 bases map to TRBD1. CDR3 length: 16 amino acids. Germline values: CDR1 GTSNPN, CDR2 SVGIG (reference sequence). Germline trimming cut 0 bases from V and 6 bases from J; bases unmatched to any gene: 10. CDR3 residues: CAWSVQETGVGQPQHF. CDR3 coding DNA: TGTGCCTGGAGTGTACAGGAGACAGGGGTCGGTCAGCCCCAGCATTTT.

The chain has TRBV5-1 and TRBJ2-1, with 7 bases matching TRBD2. V shed 2 bases and J 5 bases; nucleotides not matched to a gene: 7. This CDR3 has 15 amino acids. Germline assignment: CDR1 SGHRS and CDR2 YFSETQ. This CDR3 is CASSFRPSGDNEQFF. The CDR3 DNA reads TGCGCCAGCAGCTTTAGGCCTAGCGGAGACAATGAGCAGTTCTTC.

In regard to this clonotype: Germline is not matched at one junction end, which may reflect a read error. The CDR3 loop is CATSRVYEGRGYHF. The DNA for the CDR3 is TGTGCCACCAGCAGAGTCTATGAGGGACGGGGGTACCACTTC. The J gene is TRBJ2-7, the V gene TRBV15; TRBD2 is a possible D gene (6 bases). Germline loops: CDR1 LNHNV, CDR2 YYDKDF (reference sequence). The CDR3 sequence is 14 residues long.

Ten or more counts support this clonotype. The chain carries TRBV11-2 and TRBJ2-1; 7 bases map to TRBD2. The CDR3 has 15 residues. Germline V CDR1 and CDR2: SGHAT, FQNNGV. V shed 7 bases, J shed 4 bases, and the junction held 10 bases outside the gene matches. The CDR3 region has the DNA TGTGCCAGCATACTAATGGCGGGAGCTTACAATGAGCAGTTCTTC. Translating it yields CASILMAGAYNEQFF.

This clonotype was counted only a few times. This chain connects TRBV18 to TRBJ1-1, with unresolved D. Germline loops: CDR1 KGHSH, CDR2 LQKENI. This CDR3 is 15 amino acids long. The V end lost 4 bases, the J end lost 1 base, and 13 bases lay between the germline ends. CDR3 amino acids: CASSQLMDGNTEAFF. DNA of the CDR3: TGTGCCAGCTCACAACTCATGGACGGGAACACTGAAGCTTTCTTT.

This clonotype turned up a few times. The chain is built from TRBV10-3 and TRBJ2-7; D possibly uses TRBD1 or TRBD2 (5 bases each). Germline V lookup: CDR1 ENHRY, CDR2 SYGVKD. V lost 6 bases and J lost 2, with 14 bases in between. This CDR3 has 14 amino acids. Here the CDR3 DNA reads TGTGCCATCAGATCCGGGACGGAACCCTACGAGCAGTACTTC. It encodes CAIRSGTEPYEQYF.

This clonotype was seen repeatedly, ten times or more. This chain uses TRBV12-3 or TRBV12-4 with TRBJ1-2; TRBD1 matches 7 bases. J gave up 6 bases and V 6 bases, and 13 bases lay outside the gene matches. This CDR3 is 15 amino acids long. CDR3 residues: CASSHRAGQGDGYTF. The CDR3 nucleotides read TGTGCCAGCAGCCACAGGGCGGGCCAGGGGGATGGCTACACCTTC.

The V call is TRBV11-2, the J call TRBJ2-1; D may be TRBD2 (6 bases). The CDR3 sequence is 16 residues long. From germline, CDR1 is SGHAT and CDR2 FQNNGV. V lost 5 bases and J lost 3, with 17 bases in between. CDR3: CASSPQSGRLYNEQFF. The CDR3 region has the DNA TGTGCCAGCAGCCCTCAGAGCGGGCGTCTCTACAATGAGCAGTTCTTC.

This chain joins TRBV27 and TRBJ1-1; TRBD1 matches at 7 bases. J was trimmed by 0 bases and V by 8 bases; bases with no gene match: 6. This CDR3 has 14 residues. From germline, CDR1 is MNHEY and CDR2 SMNVEV (reference sequence). As DNA, the CDR3 is TGTGCCAGCCAAGGGGACAGATTGAACACTGAAGCTTTCTTT. It translates to CASQGDRLNTEAFF.

The sample holds a few counts of this clonotype. This may be a read error: a much more frequent sequence differs by one nucleotide. The V gene is TRBV7-7, the J gene TRBJ2-3; D is unresolved. The DNA end favors TRBJ1-5, so the J call may be wrong. CDR1 and CDR2 from the germline V gene are SSHAT and FNYEAQ (reference sequence). CDR3 length: 14 residues. CDR3 amino acids: CASSESGGTDTQHF. CDR3 DNA: TGTGCTAGCAGCGAAAGCGGTGGCACAGATACGCAGCATTTT.

V and J are TRBV11-2 and TRBJ2-1, with 9 bases fitting TRBD2. The CDR3 covers 15 residues. The germline V gene has CDR1 SGHAT and CDR2 FQNNGV. V lost 5 bases to trimming and J lost 8 bases; unmatched junction nucleotides: 10. The CDR3 bases are TGTGCCAGCAGCCTGCCGGGACTAGCTATCCATGAGCAGTTCTTC. Its protein product is CASSLPGLAIHEQFF.

The V gene is TRBV2, the J gene TRBJ1-5; D is unclear. Trimming shortened V by 2 bases and J by 4 bases, and 6 bases separated the two germline ends. Germline CDR1 is SNHLY and CDR2 is FYNNEI. The CDR3 has 13 residues. The CDR3 region has the DNA TGTGCCAGCAGTGAAAGGGAAAATCAGCCCCAGCATTTT. This translates into CASSERENQPQHF.

Points on this clonotype: It may be a read error: a sequence one base away is much more abundant. V is TRBV12-3 or TRBV12-4 and J is TRBJ2-5, with 7 positions matching TRBD2. The junction had 10 bases not matched to a gene; V was cut back by 1 base and J by 11 bases. The CDR3 consists of 14 residues. CDR3 in DNA: TGTGCCAGCAGTTTAGGACTAGCACGCGATGAGCAGTACTTC. Translated, it gives CASSLGLARDEQYF.

The chain carries TRBV7-2 and TRBJ2-4; D unclear. Germline loops: CDR1 SGHTA, CDR2 FQGNSA. The CDR3 has 13 residues. V was pared by 1 base and J by 3 bases, with 4 bases between. The CDR3 here is CASSLVGKNIQYF. Here the CDR3 DNA reads TGTGCCAGCAGCTTAGTCGGCAAAAACATTCAGTACTTC. The variable domain in full, completed from reference TRBV7-2 and TRBJ2-4, reads GAGVSQSPSNKVTEKGKDVELRCDPISGHTALYWYRQSLGQGLEFLIYFQGNSAPDKSGLPSDRFSAERTGGSVSTLTIQRTQQEDSAVYLCASSLVGKNIQYFGAGTRLSVL.